These 26 T cell receptor beta chains were sequenced from one sample in a study of T cell repertoires in cytomegalovirus infection. TCRdb processed the reads anew with MiXCR; each CDR3 protein has one entry. The sample shows about 200,000 distinct CDR3 sequences, more than 9% of them seen only once. The material sequenced was PBMCs. These TCRs come from a human donor in good health (CMV status not recorded). Some clones in this sample may be carry-over from other donors' samples.

This clonotype showed up many times. The chain couples TRBV6-5 to TRBJ2-7, with a tentative D call TRBD1 (6 bases). V dropped 0 bases and J dropped 4 bases, with 10 bases sitting between them. The CDR3 covers 14 residues. Germline lookup yields CDR1 MNHEY and CDR2 SVGAGI. CDR3: CASSYSRQGYEQYF. As DNA, the CDR3 is TGTGCCAGCAGTTACTCTCGGCAGGGGTACGAGCAGTACTTC.

The table lists this clonotype with many counts. V gene TRBV7-2 combines with J gene TRBJ2-7; 11 positions agree with TRBD2. Trimming removed 5 bases from V and 6 bases from J; junction bases left unmatched: 9. Germline V gene lookup returns CDR1 SGHTA and CDR2 FQGNSA. There are 15 residues in the CDR3. The DNA of the CDR3 is TGTGCCAGCAGCCCCTTTAGCGGGAGGGCGGGCGAGCAGTACTTC. This sequence encodes CASSPFSGRAGEQYF.

The chain joins TRBV29-1 to TRBJ2-1, with 11 nucleotides matching TRBD2. CDR3 length equals 13 residues. Trimming cost V 6 bases and J 4 bases; bases outside gene matches: 2. The germline gives CDR1 SQVTM, CDR2 ANQGSEA. This chain's CDR3 is CSVIAGGYNEQFF. In nucleotides, the CDR3 is TGCAGCGTAATAGCGGGAGGGTACAATGAGCAGTTCTTC.

This clonotype was counted at least ten times. The chain employs TRBV7-6 and TRBJ1-1; 9 bases agree with TRBD1. Per the germline V gene, CDR1 is SGHVS and CDR2 is FNYEAQ. The CDR3 length is 13 residues. Unmatched junction bases numbered 2, after V lost 4 bases and J lost 5 bases. The CDR3 reads CASSYGQGTEAFF. Written as DNA, the CDR3 is TGTGCCAGCAGCTACGGACAGGGGACTGAAGCTTTCTTT.

There are a few counts of this clonotype. The rearrangement joins TRBV5-4 to TRBJ2-5, with D unclear. The CDR3 consists of 12 residues. Per germline, CDR1 SGHNT and CDR2 YYREEE (reference sequence). Trimming took 2 bases from V and 5 from J, leaving 7 bases between them. CDR3 residues: CASSFGPETQYF. The CDR3 region has the DNA TGTGCCAGCAGCTTCGGTCCGGAGACCCAGTACTTC. Combining the CDR3 with reference TRBV5-4 and TRBJ2-5 gives the whole variable domain ETGVTQSPTHLIKTRGQQVTLRCSSQSGHNTVSWYQQALGQGPQFIFQYYREEENGRGNFPPRFSGLQFPNYSSELNVNALELDDSALYLCASSFGPETQYFGPGTRLLVL.

The rearrangement links TRBV6-6 to TRBJ2-2; the D gene could be TRBD1 or TRBD2 (7 bases each). Germline loops: CDR1 MNHNY, CDR2 SVGAGI (reference sequence). V lost 6 bases and J 5 bases, leaving 16 bases between the germline ends. CDR3 length equals 15 residues. The CDR3 sequence is CASSQPRGGTGELFF. DNA for the CDR3: TGTGCCAGCAGCCAACCCAGGGGGGGTACCGGGGAGCTGTTTTTT.

This clonotype is medium-sized by share. The CDR3: CASSSGQGRQPQHF. CDR3 nucleotides: TGTGCCAGCAGCTCCGGACAGGGGCGACAGCCCCAGCATTTT. V and J are TRBV7-2 and TRBJ1-5, with 9 bases lining up with TRBD1. CDR3 size: 14 residues. V shed 4 bases and J 7 bases; nucleotides not matched to a gene: 5. Germline CDR1 reads SGHTA; CDR2 reads FQGNSA.

The chain couples TRBV29-1 to TRBJ1-2; 7 bases align to TRBD1. The CDR3 spans 12 residues. In germline, CDR1 is SQVTM, CDR2 ANQGSEA. Germline trimming cut 7 bases from V and 6 bases from J; bases unmatched to any gene: 8. The CDR3 sequence: CSGMTGRDGYTF. The DNA for the CDR3 is TGCAGCGGTATGACAGGGAGGGATGGCTACACCTTC.

Here the CDR3 reads CASNPAPTEAFF. The CDR3 DNA sequence: TGTGCCAGCAACCCGGCCCCCACTGAAGCTTTCTTT. This rearrangement joins TRBV28 to TRBJ1-1; D is uncertain. The V gene's germline CDR1 is MDHEN and CDR2 SYDVKM. Trimming removed 7 bases from V and 4 bases from J, with 10 bases in between. This CDR3 is built from 12 residues.

This clonotype was found many times. The chain joins TRBV29-1 to TRBJ2-3; TRBD1 might be the D (6 bases). The CDR3 sequence is 14 residues long. Germline CDR1 is SQVTM and CDR2 is ANQGSEA. Trimming removed 3 bases at V and 6 bases at J, with 16 bases between. The CDR3 region is CSVDEGGGSDTQYF. In nucleotides, the CDR3 is TGCAGCGTTGATGAGGGTGGGGGCTCGGATACGCAGTATTTT.

This clonotype was detected ten times or more. The V call is TRBV6-2 or TRBV6-3, the J call TRBJ2-1; the D gene is possibly TRBD2 (6 bases). The CDR3 extends over 14 amino acids. V was clipped by 6 bases and J by 7 bases, with 16 bases between them. Germline V gives CDR1 MNHEY, CDR2 SVGEGT. The CDR3 sequence is CASRPGLVGNEQFF. The CDR3 region has the DNA TGTGCCAGCAGACCGGGACTGGTCGGGAATGAGCAGTTCTTC.

In this sample, this clonotype turned up many times. The V and J genes are TRBV7-2 and TRBJ1-2; D gene unclear. Germline CDR1 reads SGHTA; CDR2 reads FQGNSA. Trimming took off 4 bases at V and 7 bases at J, with 16 bases between the two ends. CDR3 size: 14 residues. CDR3 region: CASSSGSLSGGYTF. The CDR3 DNA sequence: TGTGCCAGCAGCTCCGGAAGCTTATCGGGTGGCTACACCTTC.

The chain links TRBV10-2 to TRBJ2-3, with D possibly TRBD2 on 6 matching bases. The CDR3 has 14 amino acids. V lost 7 bases and J lost 1, with 12 bases in between. The germline V gene has CDR1 WSHSY and CDR2 SAAADI. The CDR3 protein is CASNPGLRTDTQYF. CDR3 nucleotides: TGCGCCAGCAACCCGGGACTTCGCACAGATACGCAGTATTTT.

This clonotype has at least ten counts. This rearrangement joins TRBV7-2 to TRBJ2-7; 8 bases are shared with TRBD2. The germline V gene has CDR1 SGHTA and CDR2 FQGNSA. The CDR3 length is 15 residues. V shed 6 bases and J 0 bases; nucleotides not matched to a gene: 7. This CDR3 reads CASSSLAVSSYEQYF. CDR3 bases: TGTGCCAGCAGTTCACTAGCGGTTAGCTCCTACGAGCAGTACTTC.

This clonotype was recorded many times. The genes are TRBV7-6 and TRBJ1-2; D ambiguous. The CDR3 is 13 residues long. Germline CDR1 SGHVS, CDR2 FNYEAQ. V was clipped by 5 bases and J by 4 bases, with 11 bases between them. CDR3 amino acids: CASSLGPSYGYTF. CDR3 coding DNA: TGTGCCAGCAGCCTAGGACCTAGCTATGGCTACACCTTC.

With regard to this clonotype: Since a much larger clone is just one base distant, this may be a read error. This chain's CDR3 is CASSPRAGGPNEQYF. In DNA, the CDR3 is TGTGCCAGCAGCCCCCGAGCGGGAGGGCCCAACGAGCAGTACTTC. V usage is TRBV9 and J usage is TRBJ2-7, with 10 bases lining up with TRBD2. The trim removed 4 bases at V and 5 bases at J, leaving 9 bases unmatched. Germline CDR1 and CDR2: SGDLS and YYNGEE. The CDR3 runs 15 residues.

This clonotype was seen at least ten times. The genes are TRBV7-2 and TRBJ2-5; D is ambiguous. The CDR3 contains 12 residues. Deletions cut 5 bases from V and 6 bases from J, with 10 bases between. Germline CDR1 and CDR2: SGHTA and FQGNSA. As DNA, the CDR3 is TGTGCCAGCAGCCAGAAAGGCAAGACCCAGTACTTC. Translating gives CASSQKGKTQYF.

This clonotype turned up a few times. V usage is TRBV11-3 and J usage is TRBJ2-2; D may be TRBD1 (6 bases). The V and J ends lost 5 bases and 4 bases respectively, with 8 bases between them. The V gene's germline CDR1 is SGHNT and CDR2 YENEEA. CDR3 length: 13 residues. The chain's CDR3 is CASSGQFTGELFF. The CDR3 DNA follows: TGTGCCAGCAGCGGACAGTTCACCGGGGAGCTGTTTTTT.

V usage is TRBV2 and J usage is TRBJ2-1; no clear D. The germline gives CDR1 SNHLY, CDR2 FYNNEI. This CDR3 region has 12 residues. Trimming pared 8 bases from V and 6 bases from J, leaving 11 bases between. The CDR3 here is CASQRSANEQFF. In DNA, the CDR3 is TGTGCCAGCCAGAGGTCGGCCAATGAGCAGTTCTTC.

This clonotype has a single count. The chain links TRBV20-1 to TRBJ2-7, with D perhaps TRBD1 (6 bases). The length of the CDR3 is 14 residues. Deletions cut 3 bases from V and 3 bases from J, with 15 bases between. CDR1 and CDR2 (germline): DFQATT, SNEGSKA (reference sequence). CDR3 amino acids: CSARGARGSYEQYF. Written as DNA, the CDR3 is TGCAGTGCTAGGGGGGCCAGGGGAAGCTACGAGCAGTACTTC.

This clonotype showed up many times. The chain combines TRBV12-3 or TRBV12-4 with TRBJ1-1, with TRBD1 matching 8 bases. V gave up 5 bases and J gave up 2 bases; unmatched junction bases: 7. The CDR3 covers 15 residues. The CDR3, as DNA: TGTGCCAGCAGTCTACCACAGGGGGGTAACACTGAAGCTTTCTTT. Residues: CASSLPQGGNTEAFF.

There are a few counts of this clonotype. V is TRBV10-3 and J is TRBJ2-3; 11 nucleotides match TRBD2. V shed 0 bases, J shed 7 bases, and the junction held 6 bases outside the gene matches. Per the germline V gene, CDR1 is ENHRY and CDR2 is SYGVKD. This CDR3 is 16 amino acids long. The DNA of the CDR3 is TGTGCCATCAGTGAGTCTTCGACTAGCGGGGTCCATACGCAGTATTTT. Its protein product is CAISESSTSGVHTQYF.

This clonotype occurred many times. The V gene is TRBV5-4, the J gene TRBJ1-1; the D gene is possibly TRBD1 (5 bases). V was trimmed by 4 bases and J by 6 bases, leaving 22 bases between them. The CDR3 is made up of 16 amino acids. CDR1 is SGHNT and CDR2 is YYREEE in the germline V gene (reference sequence). CDR3 sequence (DNA): TGTGCCAGCAGCGGCCAGGGTGGGGATTTTTTGTCTGAAGCTTTCTTT. Translation: CASSGQGGDFLSEAFF. Full variable domain (outside the CDR3, taken from reference TRBV5-4 and TRBJ1-1): ETGVTQSPTHLIKTRGQQVTLRCSSQSGHNTVSWYQQALGQGPQFIFQYYREEENGRGNFPPRFSGLQFPNYSSELNVNALELDDSALYLCASSGQGGDFLSEAFFGQGTRLTVV.

This clonotype was recorded many times. V is TRBV7-9 and J is TRBJ1-5; perhaps TRBD1 as D (6 bases). Deletions cut 0 bases from V and 0 bases from J, with 15 bases between. The CDR3 has 18 residues. Germline CDR1 is SEHNR and CDR2 is FQNEAQ (reference sequence). In DNA, the CDR3 is TGTGCCAGCAGCTTAGCAGGGACACGCCGGGGTAGCAATCAGCCCCAGCATTTT. Translation gives CASSLAGTRRGSNQPQHF.

The sample holds many counts of this clonotype. The chain is built from TRBV6-2 or TRBV6-3 and TRBJ1-1; TRBD1 matches at 7 bases. The CDR3 extends over 18 amino acids. Germline CDR1 and CDR2: MNHEY and SVGEGT. Trimming at V came to 6 bases and at J to 4 bases, leaving 20 bases not matched to a gene. The CDR3 sequence: CASRPRGGTLGLATEAFF. In nucleotides, the CDR3 is TGTGCCAGCAGGCCCAGGGGGGGAACCCTCGGGTTAGCCACTGAAGCTTTCTTT.

This clonotype was observed many times. The chain is built from TRBV7-8 and TRBJ1-4; tentative D call: TRBD1 (6 bases). V lost 1 base to trimming and J lost 7 bases, with 13 bases between them. CDR3 size: 15 residues. The germline CDR1 and CDR2 sequences are SGHVS and FQNEAQ. The CDR3 here is CASSLEGEVGEKLFF. The CDR3, as DNA: TGTGCCAGCAGCTTAGAGGGGGAGGTTGGTGAAAAACTGTTTTTT.